The 20 T cell receptor beta chains given below trace back to one sample, sequenced in a study of spatial heterogeneity in lung cancer. Study observations and caveats: The study found that expanded intratumoral alpha and beta TCR counts tracked tumor mutation counts.

No antigens are known for them. TCRdb passed the 5' RACE reads through MiXCR, listing each CDR3 protein once. Of approximately 4,600 distinct CDR3 sequences listed, 5.5% to 7% were seen once; the top ten hold roughly 30%. This sample's time point: sample taken at primary tumor resection. This sample comprised lung tumor tissue, obtained at surgery. Receptor source: a male donor with early-stage non-small cell lung cancer.

This clonotype was observed many times. The chain employs TRBV10-3 and TRBJ2-5, with 7 bases fitting TRBD1. Germline V gene sequence: CDR1 ENHRY, CDR2 SYGVKD. J lost 2 bases, V lost 5 bases, and 2 bases had no gene match. The CDR3 spans 13 residues. CDR3 coding DNA: TGTGCCATCAGTTGGGACAGTCAAGAGACCCAGTACTTC. Encoded protein: CAISWDSQETQYF.

This clonotype is medium-sized (0.01 to 0.1%) in the sample. The genes are TRBV20-1 and TRBJ1-1, with D unresolved. The CDR3 extends over 14 amino acids. Germline assignment: CDR1 DFQATT and CDR2 SNEGSKA (reference sequence). Trimming took 5 bases from V and 5 from J, leaving 18 bases between them. This chain's CDR3 is CSASQSPGRTEAFF. Written as DNA, the CDR3 is TGCAGTGCTTCACAAAGCCCGGGGAGAACTGAAGCTTTCTTT.

This clonotype is hyperexpanded. The V call is TRBV27, the J call TRBJ2-3, with a possible D match to TRBD1 (5 bases). Trimming took off 5 bases at V and 0 bases at J, with 12 bases between the two ends. The CDR3 runs to 15 residues. Germline-derived CDR1 and CDR2 are MNHEY and SMNVEV (reference sequence). CDR3 sequence: CASSATVSSTDTQYF. In nucleotides, the CDR3 is TGTGCCAGCAGTGCGACAGTCTCTAGCACAGATACGCAGTATTTT.

In its sample, this clonotype was seen many times. The chain has TRBV20-1 and TRBJ2-3; D may be TRBD2 (7 bases). This CDR3 comprises 15 residues. CDR1 DFQATT and CDR2 SNEGSKA come from the germline V gene (reference sequence). With 3 bases removed from V and 5 bases from J, the gap between germline ends came to 18 bases. The CDR3 protein is CSARGFGGRRDTQYF. For the CDR3, the DNA is TGCAGTGCTAGGGGTTTCGGGGGGCGCAGAGATACGCAGTATTTT.

This clonotype is large within its sample. The V and J genes are TRBV7-9 and TRBJ2-2; D is unresolved. The CDR3 runs 12 residues. V gave up 5 bases and J gave up 4 bases, with 5 bases separating them. CDR1 and CDR2 (germline): SEHNR, FQNEAQ (reference sequence). The CDR3 DNA reads as TGTGCCAGCAGCCTTTTCACCGGGGAGCTGTTTTTT. Translation gives CASSLFTGELFF.

This clonotype was counted many times. This rearrangement joins TRBV30 to TRBJ1-4; TRBD1 agrees at 7 bases. Germline loops: CDR1 GTSNPN, CDR2 SVGIG (reference sequence). The CDR3 consists of 13 residues. The junction had 7 bases not matched to a gene; V was cut back by 6 bases and J by 6 bases. CDR3 sequence reads: CACRTGPYEKLFF. The CDR3 nucleotides are TGTGCCTGCCGGACAGGACCCTATGAAAAACTGTTTTTT.

This clonotype appeared many times. This chain links TRBV7-9 with TRBJ2-5; D uncertain. Germline loops: CDR1 SEHNR, CDR2 FQNEAQ (reference sequence). Trimming took 1 base from V and 5 from J, leaving 5 bases between them. There are 12 residues in the CDR3. The CDR3 sequence is CASSLVRETQYF. DNA for the CDR3: TGTGCCAGCAGCTTAGTTAGGGAGACCCAGTACTTC.

The chain couples TRBV27 to TRBJ2-3; D is possibly TRBD1 (6 bases). There are 14 residues in the CDR3. Germline V gene data show CDR1 as MNHEY and CDR2 as SMNVEV (reference sequence). The V end was cut by 6 bases, the J end by 2 bases, with 12 bases between. The CDR3 DNA reads as TGTGCCAGCAGCAGGGGCCGGTTCACAGATACGCAGTATTTT. This codes for CASSRGRFTDTQYF.

This clonotype was seen repeatedly, ten times or more. The V and J genes are TRBV14 and TRBJ2-5; D is possibly TRBD2 (5 bases). The CDR3 is made up of 16 amino acids. Germline CDR1 SGHDN, CDR2 FVKESK. The V and J ends lost 4 bases and 4 bases respectively, with 19 bases between them. The CDR3 nucleotides read TGTGCCAGCAGCCGAGGTCTTGTCAGAGAGGGAGAGACCCAGTACTTC. Translated, it gives CASSRGLVREGETQYF.

This clonotype was picked up many times. The rearrangement joins TRBV20-1 to TRBJ2-7; 7 positions match TRBD2. Losses at the gene ends were 6 bases for V and 1 base for J; bases not matched to a gene: 6. CDR1 DFQATT and CDR2 SNEGSKA come from the germline V gene (reference sequence). This CDR3 contains 13 residues. The CDR3 here is CSARGVSSYEQYF. In DNA form, the CDR3 reads TGCAGTGCCCGGGGGGTGAGTTCCTACGAGCAGTACTTC.

This clonotype is medium-sized by share. V usage is TRBV5-1 and J usage is TRBJ1-4, with 7 bases matching TRBD1. Germline V CDR1 and CDR2: SGHRS, YFSETQ. V shed 4 bases, J shed 8 bases, and the junction held 11 bases outside the gene matches. The CDR3 runs to 15 residues. The CDR3 DNA is TGCGCCAGCAGCCTAACGGGACAGCGAGGGGAAAAACTGTTTTTT. Its translation is CASSLTGQRGEKLFF. The variable domain in full, with the rest retrieved from reference TRBV5-1 and TRBJ1-4, is KAGVTQTPRYLIKTRGQQVTLSCSPISGHRSVSWYQQTPGQGLQFLFEYFSETQRNKGNFPGRFSGRQFSNSRSEMNVSTLELGDSALYLCASSLTGQRGEKLFFGSGTQLSVL.

The chain uses TRBV14 and TRBJ2-7; the D is unclear. This CDR3 spans 12 amino acids. V lost 0 bases to trimming and J lost 6 bases, with 6 bases between them. Germline V gives CDR1 SGHDN, CDR2 FVKESK. The CDR3 DNA sequence: TGTGCCAGCAGCCAAGATTGGCGCGAGCAGTACTTC. It encodes CASSQDWREQYF.

By share of the sample, this clonotype is medium-sized. The chain employs TRBV2 and TRBJ2-7, with D tentatively TRBD1 or TRBD2 (6 bases each). The CDR3 has 12 residues. Deletions cut 7 bases from V and 5 bases from J, with 12 bases between. The V gene's germline CDR1 is SNHLY and CDR2 FYNNEI. The CDR3 DNA follows: TGTGCCAGCAACGCAGGGGAGGACGAGCAGTACTTC. Amino acid sequence: CASNAGEDEQYF.

This clonotype ranks as medium-sized. The chain links TRBV28 to TRBJ2-1; 14 bases are shared with TRBD2. The CDR3 runs 16 residues. Germline assignment: CDR1 MDHEN and CDR2 SYDVKM. J was trimmed by 6 bases and V by 8 bases; bases with no gene match: 9. The CDR3 here is CASVTSGRANRNEQFF. CDR3 coding DNA: TGTGCCAGCGTGACTAGCGGGAGGGCGAATCGCAATGAGCAGTTCTTC.

In its sample, this clonotype was seen many times. The chain is built from TRBV9 and TRBJ2-5; 11 bases line up with TRBD1. The CDR3 has 17 residues. Germline CDR1 and CDR2: SGDLS and YYNGEE. The V segment lost 0 bases and the J segment 0 bases; nucleotides outside the gene matches: 4. The chain's CDR3 is CASSVGLGQGDQETQYF. CDR3 DNA sequence: TGTGCCAGCAGCGTAGGACTGGGACAGGGGGACCAAGAGACCCAGTACTTC.

This clonotype was counted ten times or more. The rearrangement uses TRBV6-5 and TRBJ2-1; 8 bases match TRBD1. There are 11 residues in the CDR3. CDR1 is MNHEY and CDR2 is SVGAGI in the germline V gene. With 6 bases clipped from V and 12 bases from J, the junction kept 4 bases outside the gene matches. The DNA of the CDR3 is TGTGCCAGCAGCGGTACAGGGGGGCAGTTCTTC. Protein: CASSGTGGQFF.

In this sample, this clonotype turned up many times. The chain joins TRBV28 to TRBJ2-1; 14 nucleotides agree with TRBD2. This CDR3 is built from 17 residues. Germline V gives CDR1 MDHEN, CDR2 SYDVKM. V shed 4 bases, J shed 7 bases, and the junction held 9 bases outside the gene matches. The CDR3 DNA reads as TGTGCCAGCAGTTCGGCCGGGACTAGCGGGAGACGTAATGAGCAGTTCTTC. This gives the protein CASSSAGTSGRRNEQFF.

This clonotype was detected ten times or more. This rearrangement joins TRBV28 to TRBJ2-3; 10 positions match TRBD2. The CDR3 loop spans 13 amino acids. With 3 bases clipped from V and 7 bases from J, the junction kept 1 base outside the gene matches. Germline V gene lookup returns CDR1 MDHEN and CDR2 SYDVKM. CDR3 nucleotide sequence: TGTGCCAGCAGTTTGACTAGCGGGTATACGCAGTATTTT. Its protein product is CASSLTSGYTQYF.

This clonotype occurred many times. The rearrangement links TRBV14 to TRBJ2-1, with TRBD2 matching 7 bases. V shed 1 base and J 7 bases; nucleotides not matched to a gene: 16. The CDR3 is 18 residues long. Germline-derived CDR1 and CDR2 are SGHDN and FVKESK. The CDR3 bases are TGTGCCAGCAGCCAAGTATCTAGCGGTGTGGGGCGCAAGAATGAGCAGTTCTTC. It translates to CASSQVSSGVGRKNEQFF.

By its share, this clonotype is large. The chain uses TRBV6-2 or TRBV6-3 and TRBJ2-5; 9 bases match TRBD1. CDR3 length: 15 amino acids. After removal of 2 bases from V and 2 bases from J, the junction contained 3 bases not matched to a gene. The germline gives CDR1 MNHEY, CDR2 SVGEGT. In DNA, the CDR3 is TGTGCCAGCAGTTACCGGACAGGGGATCAAGAGACCCAGTACTTC. This encodes CASSYRTGDQETQYF.